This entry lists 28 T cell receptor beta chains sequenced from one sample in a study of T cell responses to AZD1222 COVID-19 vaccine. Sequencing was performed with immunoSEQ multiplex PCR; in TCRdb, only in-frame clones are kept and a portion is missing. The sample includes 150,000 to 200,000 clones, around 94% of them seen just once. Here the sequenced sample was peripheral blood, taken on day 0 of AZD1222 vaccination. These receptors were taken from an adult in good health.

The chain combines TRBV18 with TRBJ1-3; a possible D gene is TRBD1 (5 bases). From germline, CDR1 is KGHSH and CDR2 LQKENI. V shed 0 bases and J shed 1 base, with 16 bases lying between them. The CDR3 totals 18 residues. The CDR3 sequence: CASSPPVQTGFSGNTIYF. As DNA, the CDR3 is TGTGCCAGCTCACCACCCGTTCAAACAGGATTTTCTGGAAACACCATATATTTT.

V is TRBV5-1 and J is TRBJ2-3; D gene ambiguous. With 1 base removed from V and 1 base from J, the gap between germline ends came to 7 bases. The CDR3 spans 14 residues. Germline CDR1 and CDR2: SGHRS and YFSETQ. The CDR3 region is CASSLQAGTDTQYF. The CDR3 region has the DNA TGCGCCAGCAGCTTGCAAGCTGGCACAGATACGCAGTATTTT. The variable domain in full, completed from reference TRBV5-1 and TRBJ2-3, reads KAGVTQTPRYLIKTRGQQVTLSCSPISGHRSVSWYQQTPGQGLQFLFEYFSETQRNKGNFPGRFSGRQFSNSRSEMNVSTLELGDSALYLCASSLQAGTDTQYFGPGTRLTVL.

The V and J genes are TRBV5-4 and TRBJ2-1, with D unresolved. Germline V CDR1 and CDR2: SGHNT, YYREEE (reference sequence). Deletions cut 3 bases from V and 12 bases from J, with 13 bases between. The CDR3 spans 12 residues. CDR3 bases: TGTGCCAGCAGCTACCGGACCTCCCGGCAGTTCTTC. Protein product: CASSYRTSRQFF.

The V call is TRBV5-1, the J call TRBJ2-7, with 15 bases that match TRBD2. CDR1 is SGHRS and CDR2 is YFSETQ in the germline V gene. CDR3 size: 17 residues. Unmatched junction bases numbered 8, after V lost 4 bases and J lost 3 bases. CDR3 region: CASSRGLAGGESYEQYF. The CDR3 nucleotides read TGCGCCAGCAGCCGGGGACTAGCGGGAGGTGAAAGCTACGAGCAGTACTTC.

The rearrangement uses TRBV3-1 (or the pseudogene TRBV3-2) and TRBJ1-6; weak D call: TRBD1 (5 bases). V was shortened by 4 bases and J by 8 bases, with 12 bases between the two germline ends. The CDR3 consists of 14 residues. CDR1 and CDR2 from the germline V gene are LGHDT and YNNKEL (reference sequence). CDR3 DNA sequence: TGTGCCAGCAGCCCTCACACGGGGCATTCACCCCTCCACTTT. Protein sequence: CASSPHTGHSPLHF.

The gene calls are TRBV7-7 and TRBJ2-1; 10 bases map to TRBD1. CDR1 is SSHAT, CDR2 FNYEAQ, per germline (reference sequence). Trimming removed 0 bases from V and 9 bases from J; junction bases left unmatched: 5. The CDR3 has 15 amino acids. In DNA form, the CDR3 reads TGTGCCAGCAGCTTAGCGGGACAGGGGAGGGGTGAGCAGTTCTTC. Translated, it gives CASSLAGQGRGEQFF.

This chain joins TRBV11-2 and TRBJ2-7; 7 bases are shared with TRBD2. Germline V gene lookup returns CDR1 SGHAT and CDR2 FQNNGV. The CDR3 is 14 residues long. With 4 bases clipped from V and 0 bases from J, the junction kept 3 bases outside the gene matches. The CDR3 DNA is TGTGCCAGCAGCTCCGGGAGGAGCTCCTACGAGCAGTACTTC. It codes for CASSSGRSSYEQYF.

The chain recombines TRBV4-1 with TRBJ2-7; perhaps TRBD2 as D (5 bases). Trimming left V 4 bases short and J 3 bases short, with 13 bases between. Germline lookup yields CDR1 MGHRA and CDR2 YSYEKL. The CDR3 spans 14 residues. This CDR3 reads CASSRANGVYEQYF. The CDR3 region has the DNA TGCGCCAGCAGCCGGGCCAACGGGGTCTACGAGCAGTACTTC.

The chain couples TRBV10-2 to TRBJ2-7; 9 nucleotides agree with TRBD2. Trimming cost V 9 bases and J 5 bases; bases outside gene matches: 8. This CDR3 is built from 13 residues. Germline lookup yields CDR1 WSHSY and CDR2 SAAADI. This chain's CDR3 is CASKVAGVNEQYF. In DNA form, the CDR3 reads TGCGCCAGTAAGGTAGCGGGAGTAAACGAGCAGTACTTC.

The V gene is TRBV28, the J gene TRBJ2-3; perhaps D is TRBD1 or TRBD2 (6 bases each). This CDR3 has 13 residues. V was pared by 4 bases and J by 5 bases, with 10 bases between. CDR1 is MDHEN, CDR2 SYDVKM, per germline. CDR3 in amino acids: CASSWGAGDTQYF. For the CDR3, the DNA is TGTGCCAGCAGTTGGGGGGCTGGAGATACGCAGTATTTT.

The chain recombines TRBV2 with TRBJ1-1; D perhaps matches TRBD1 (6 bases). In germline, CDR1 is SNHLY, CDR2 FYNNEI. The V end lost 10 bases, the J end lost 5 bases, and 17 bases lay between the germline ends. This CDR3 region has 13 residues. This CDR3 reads CATLWGAQTEAFF. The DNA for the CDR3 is TGTGCCACCCTTTGGGGGGCGCAGACTGAAGCTTTCTTT.

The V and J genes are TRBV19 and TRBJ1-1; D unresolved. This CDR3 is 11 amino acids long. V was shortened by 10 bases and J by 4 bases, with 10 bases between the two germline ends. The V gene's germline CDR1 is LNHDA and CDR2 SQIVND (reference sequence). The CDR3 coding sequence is TGTGCCATCGGCCGGGGCACTGAAGCTTTCTTT. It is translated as CAIGRGTEAFF.

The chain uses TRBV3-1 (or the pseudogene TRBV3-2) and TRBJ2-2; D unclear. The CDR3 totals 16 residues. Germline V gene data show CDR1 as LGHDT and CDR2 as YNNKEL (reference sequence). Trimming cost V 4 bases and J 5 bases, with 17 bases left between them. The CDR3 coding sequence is TGTGCCAGCAGCCCCCCGCTAGTGGTAGGAACCGGGGAGCTGTTTTTT. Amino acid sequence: CASSPPLVVGTGELFF.

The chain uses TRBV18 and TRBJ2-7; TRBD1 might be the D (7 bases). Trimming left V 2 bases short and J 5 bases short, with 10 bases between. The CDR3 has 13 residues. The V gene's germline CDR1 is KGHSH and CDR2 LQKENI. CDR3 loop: CASSPDREDEQYF. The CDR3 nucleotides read TGTGCCAGCTCACCAGACAGGGAGGACGAGCAGTACTTC.

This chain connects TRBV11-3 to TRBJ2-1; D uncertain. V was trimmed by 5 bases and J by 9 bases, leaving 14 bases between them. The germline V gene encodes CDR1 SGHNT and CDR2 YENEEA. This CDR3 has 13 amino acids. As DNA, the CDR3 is TGTGCCAGCAGCCATCAACACAGAGGTGAGCAGTTCTTC. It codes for CASSHQHRGEQFF.

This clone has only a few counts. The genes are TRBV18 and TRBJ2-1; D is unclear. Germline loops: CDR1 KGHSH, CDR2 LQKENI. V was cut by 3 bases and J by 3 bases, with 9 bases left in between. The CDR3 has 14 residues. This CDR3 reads CASSPDFLYNEQFF. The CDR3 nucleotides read TGTGCCAGCTCACCTGACTTCCTCTACAATGAGCAGTTCTTC.

CDR3 sequence (DNA): TGTGCCAGCAGCTCTGCAGGGGGTCAGCCCCAGCATTTT. Protein: CASSSAGGQPQHF. This chain joins TRBV7-6 and TRBJ1-5; 7 bases align to TRBD1. V shed 4 bases, J shed 6 bases, and the junction held 3 bases outside the gene matches. The CDR3 covers 13 residues. CDR1 and CDR2 (germline): SGHVS, FNYEAQ.

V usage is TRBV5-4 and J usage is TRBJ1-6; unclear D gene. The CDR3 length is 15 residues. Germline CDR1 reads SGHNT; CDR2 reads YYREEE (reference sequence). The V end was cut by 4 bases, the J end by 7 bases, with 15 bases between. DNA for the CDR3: TGTGCCAGCAGCGTGGATTGGGCAGCGAATTCACCCCTCCACTTT. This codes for CASSVDWAANSPLHF. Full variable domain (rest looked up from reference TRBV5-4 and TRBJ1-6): ETGVTQSPTHLIKTRGQQVTLRCSSQSGHNTVSWYQQALGQGPQFIFQYYREEENGRGNFPPRFSGLQFPNYSSELNVNALELDDSALYLCASSVDWAANSPLHFGNGTRLTVT.

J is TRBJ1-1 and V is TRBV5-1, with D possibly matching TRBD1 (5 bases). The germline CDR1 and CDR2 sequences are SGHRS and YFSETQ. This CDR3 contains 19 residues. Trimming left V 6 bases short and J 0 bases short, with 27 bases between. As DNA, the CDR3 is TGCGCCAGCAAACCAGGGTTCGCGTATGTATCCCTAATGAACACTGAAGCTTTCTTT. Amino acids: CASKPGFAYVSLMNTEAFF. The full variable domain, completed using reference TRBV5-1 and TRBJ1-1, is KAGVTQTPRYLIKTRGQQVTLSCSPISGHRSVSWYQQTPGQGLQFLFEYFSETQRNKGNFPGRFSGRQFSNSRSEMNVSTLELGDSALYLCASKPGFAYVSLMNTEAFFGQGTRLTVV.

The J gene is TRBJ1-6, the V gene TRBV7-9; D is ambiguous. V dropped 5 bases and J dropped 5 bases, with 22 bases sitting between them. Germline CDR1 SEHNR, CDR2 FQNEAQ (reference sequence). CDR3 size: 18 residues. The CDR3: CASSPSGGKGLHNSPLHF. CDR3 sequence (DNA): TGTGCCAGCAGCCCTTCCGGAGGGAAGGGCCTTCATAATTCACCCCTCCACTTT.

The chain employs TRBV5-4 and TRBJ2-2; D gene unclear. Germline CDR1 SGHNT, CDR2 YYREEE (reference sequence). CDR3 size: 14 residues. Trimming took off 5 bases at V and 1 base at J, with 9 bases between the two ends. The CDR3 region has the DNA TGTGCCAGCAGTCAGACTCAGAACACCGGGGAGCTGTTTTTT. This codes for CASSQTQNTGELFF.

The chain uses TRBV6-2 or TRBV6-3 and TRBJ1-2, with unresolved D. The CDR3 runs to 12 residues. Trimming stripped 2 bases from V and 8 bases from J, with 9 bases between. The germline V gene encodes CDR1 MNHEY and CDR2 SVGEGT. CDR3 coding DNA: TGTGCCAGCAGTTACGGTTGGGGAGGCTACACCTTC. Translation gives CASSYGWGGYTF.

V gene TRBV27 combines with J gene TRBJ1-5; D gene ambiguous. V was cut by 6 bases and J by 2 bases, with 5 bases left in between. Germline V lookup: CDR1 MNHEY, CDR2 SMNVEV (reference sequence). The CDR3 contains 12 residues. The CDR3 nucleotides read TGTGCCAGCAGGGTCGGCAATCAGCCCCAGCATTTT. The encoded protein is CASRVGNQPQHF.

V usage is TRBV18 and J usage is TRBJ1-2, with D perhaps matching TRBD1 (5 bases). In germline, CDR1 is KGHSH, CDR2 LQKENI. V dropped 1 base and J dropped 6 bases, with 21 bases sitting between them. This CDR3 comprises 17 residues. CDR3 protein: CASSPQQGEMGMDGYTF. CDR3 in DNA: TGTGCCAGCTCACCACAGCAGGGAGAGATGGGGATGGATGGCTACACCTTC.

The CDR3 nucleotides read TGTGCCAGCAGCTTAGGATCTGTCGGTACGCAGTATTTT. Residues: CASSLGSVGTQYF. The V and J genes are TRBV11-3 and TRBJ2-3; D gene ambiguous. The CDR3 totals 13 residues. Between the trimmed V and J ends, which lost 1 base and 8 bases, there was a span of 10 bases. The germline CDR1 and CDR2 sequences are SGHNT and YENEEA.

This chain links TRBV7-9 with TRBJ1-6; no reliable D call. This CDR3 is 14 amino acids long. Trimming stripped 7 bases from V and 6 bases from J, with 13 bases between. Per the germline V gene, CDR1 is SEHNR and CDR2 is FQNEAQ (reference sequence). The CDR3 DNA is TGTGCCAGCAAAACAGCAATCCTTAATTCACCCCTCCACTTT. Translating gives CASKTAILNSPLHF.

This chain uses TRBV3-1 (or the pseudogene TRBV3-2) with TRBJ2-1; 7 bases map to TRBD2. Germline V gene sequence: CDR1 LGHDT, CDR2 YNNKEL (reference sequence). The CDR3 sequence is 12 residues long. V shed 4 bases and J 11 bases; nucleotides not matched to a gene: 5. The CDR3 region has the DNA TGTGCCAGCAGCCTTCTTGGGACTAAGCAGTTCTTC. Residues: CASSLLGTKQFF.

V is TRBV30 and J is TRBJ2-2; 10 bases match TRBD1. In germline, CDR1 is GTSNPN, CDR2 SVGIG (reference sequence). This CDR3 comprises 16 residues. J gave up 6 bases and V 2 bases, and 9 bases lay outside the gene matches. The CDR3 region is CAWSHLPGQGAGELFF. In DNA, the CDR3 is TGTGCCTGGAGTCACCTTCCCGGACAGGGGGCCGGGGAGCTGTTTTTT.